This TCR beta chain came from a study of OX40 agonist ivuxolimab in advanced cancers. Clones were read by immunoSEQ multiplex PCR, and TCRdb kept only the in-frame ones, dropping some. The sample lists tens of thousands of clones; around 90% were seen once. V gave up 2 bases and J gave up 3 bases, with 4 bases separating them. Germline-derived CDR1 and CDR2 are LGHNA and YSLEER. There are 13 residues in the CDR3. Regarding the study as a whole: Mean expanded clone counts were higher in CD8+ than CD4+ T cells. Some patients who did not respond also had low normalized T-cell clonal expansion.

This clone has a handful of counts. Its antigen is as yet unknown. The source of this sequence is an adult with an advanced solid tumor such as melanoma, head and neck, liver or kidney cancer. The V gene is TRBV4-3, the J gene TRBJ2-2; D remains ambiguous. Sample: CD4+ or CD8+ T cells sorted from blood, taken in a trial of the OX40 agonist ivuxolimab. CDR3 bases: TGCGCCAGCAGCCAACGAGACACCGGGGAGCTGTTTTTT. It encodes CASSQRDTGELFF.